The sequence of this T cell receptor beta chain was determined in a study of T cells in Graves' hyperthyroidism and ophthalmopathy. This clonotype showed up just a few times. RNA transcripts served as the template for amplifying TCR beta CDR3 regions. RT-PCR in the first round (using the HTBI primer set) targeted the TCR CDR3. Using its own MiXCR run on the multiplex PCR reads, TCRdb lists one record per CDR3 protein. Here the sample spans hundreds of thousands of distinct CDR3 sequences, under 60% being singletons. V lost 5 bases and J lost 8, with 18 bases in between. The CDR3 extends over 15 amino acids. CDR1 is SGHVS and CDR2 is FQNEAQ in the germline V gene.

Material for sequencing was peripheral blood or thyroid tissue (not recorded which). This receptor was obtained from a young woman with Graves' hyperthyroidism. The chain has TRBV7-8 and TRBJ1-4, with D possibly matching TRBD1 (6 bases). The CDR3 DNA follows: TGTGCCAGCAGCAGGAGTGGGGGGCTGGGGGAAAAACTGTTTTTT. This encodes CASSRSGGLGEKLFF. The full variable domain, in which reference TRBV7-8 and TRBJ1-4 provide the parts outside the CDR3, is GAGVSQSPRYKVAKRGQDVALRCDPISGHVSLFWYQQALGQGPEFLTYFQNEAQLDKSGLPSDRFFAERPEGSVSTLKIQRTQQEDSAVYLCASSRSGGLGEKLFFGSGTQLSVL.